This T cell receptor (beta chain) came from a study of technical replicates of blood from several donors. Profiled with immunoSEQ multiplex PCR; TCRdb holds only in-frame clones, not every one. The data hold more than 45,000 clones, with about 95% observed a single time. V shed 3 bases, J shed 0 bases, and the junction held 0 bases outside the gene matches. Germline CDR1 and CDR2: SEHNR and FQNEAQ (reference sequence). The CDR3 sequence is 15 residues long. Sequenced: PBMCs. The V call is TRBV7-9, the J call TRBJ1-5; 9 bases fit TRBD1. This TCR came from a human donor in good health. Some clones in this sample may be carry-over from other donors' samples. CDR3 nucleotide sequence: TGTGCCAGCAGCTTGGACAGGGGTAGCAATCAGCCCCAGCATTTT. Amino acids: CASSLDRGSNQPQHF.